This T cell receptor beta chain derives from a study of T cell clonotyping in hematopoietic cell transplantation. Data came from immunoSEQ multiplex PCR; TCRdb stores just in-frame clones and leaves some out. The sample holds 6,000 or so clones, approximately 87% seen once. Study conclusions and caveats: Broader posttransplant TCR repertoire diversity was predicted by graft donor and pretransplant recipient Inverse Simpson Index values.

Concerning this clone: The antigen remains undetermined.

The CDR3 extends over 14 amino acids. CDR1 is MDHEN and CDR2 is SYDVKM in the germline V gene. V gave up 3 bases and J gave up 4 bases, with 12 bases separating them. Recipient blood drawn about 28 days pretransplant and days 30, 100, 180 after. V is TRBV28 and J is TRBJ1-2, with a tentative D call TRBD1 (5 bases). Sequenced here: peripheral blood mononuclear cells, sampled 100 days after allogeneic stem cell transplant. The sequence came from a female patient in her forties who had an allogeneic stem cell transplant from a related donor, so the T cells may come from the graft donor. Some clones in this sample may be carry-over from other donors' samples. The CDR3 spells CASSFGQGSYGYTF. The CDR3 nucleotides are TGTGCCAGCAGTTTCGGTCAGGGTTCCTATGGCTACACCTTC.